A single sample is the source of the 19 T cell receptor beta chains below, sequenced in a study of low-dose radiotherapy and immunotherapy resistance in tumors. The time point here: after trial treatment. The treatment denotes: LDRT plus nivolumab, ipilimumab, low-dose cyclophosphamide and aspirin (RACIN trial). Priming of first-strand cDNA relied on TRAV- and TRBV-specific primers (covering alpha and beta chains). TCRs underwent 20 PCR cycles of amplification with a constant-region primer and V-primer adapter. TCRdb independently ran MiXCR on the reads; one entry per CDR3 protein. The sample has 30,000 or so distinct CDR3 sequences; 45% to 50% are singletons. The source material was PBMCs, sampled after low-dose radiotherapy plus immunotherapy. These receptors all stem from a male donor with gallbladder cancer.

The chain joins TRBV7-9 to TRBJ2-5; 8 positions match TRBD2. Unmatched junction bases numbered 5, after V lost 6 bases and J lost 2 bases. Looked up from germline, CDR1 is SEHNR and CDR2 is FQNEAQ (reference sequence). CDR3 length: 14 residues. The CDR3 nucleotides read TGTGCCAGCAGTACCGGACTAGCTCAAGAGACCCAGTACTTC. It yields the protein CASSTGLAQETQYF.

The chain recombines TRBV9 with TRBJ2-2; D possibly corresponds to TRBD1 (5 bases). V lost 0 bases and J 3 bases, leaving 15 bases between the germline ends. CDR3 length: 17 residues. The germline V gene has CDR1 SGDLS and CDR2 YYNGEE. Here the CDR3 reads CASSVGQGALDTGELFF. CDR3 nucleotides: TGTGCCAGCAGCGTAGGACAAGGGGCCCTTGACACCGGGGAGCTGTTTTTT.

The count of this clonotype is one. V is TRBV6-1 and J is TRBJ2-1; 8 bases match TRBD1. With 10 bases clipped from V and 6 bases from J, the junction kept 8 bases outside the gene matches. Germline CDR1 reads MNHNS; CDR2 reads SASEGT. The CDR3 runs to 13 residues. CDR3 amino acids: CATRQGLGNEQFF. The CDR3 region has the DNA TGTGCCACCCGACAGGGGTTAGGCAATGAGCAGTTCTTC.

Notes on this clonotype: A far more abundant clone sits one base away, making this likely a read error. V and J are TRBV7-8 and TRBJ2-7; 9 nucleotides align to TRBD1. CDR1 SGHVS and CDR2 FQNEAQ come from the germline V gene. The CDR3 loop spans 13 amino acids. CDR3 DNA sequence: TGTGTCAGCAGCCCCCGGGACAGGGTCGAGCAGTACTTC. Protein product: CVSSPRDRVEQYF.

This clonotype appeared a single time. This sequence is one base from a far larger clone and is likely a read error. In DNA, the CDR3 is TGTGCCAGCAGTTCACTACTAGCAGCTAGCACAGATACGCAGTATTTT. Its protein is CASSSLLAASTDTQYF. The V gene is TRBV28, the J gene TRBJ2-3; TRBD2 might be the D (6 bases). Trimming removed 4 bases from V and 0 bases from J, with 14 bases in between. This CDR3 is 16 amino acids long. Germline values: CDR1 MDHEN, CDR2 SYDVKM.

Turning to this clonotype: This likely reflects a read error, since a far larger clone is one base away. This chain connects TRBV12-3 or TRBV12-4 to TRBJ2-5; 10 nucleotides agree with TRBD2. V was clipped by 5 bases and J by 11 bases; unmatched bases: 17. The CDR3 loop spans 16 amino acids. DNA of the CDR3: TGTGCCAGCAGTCCCCCAGGACTAGCGGCGTACAATGAGCAGTACTTC. Protein product: CASSPPGLAAYNEQYF.

This clonotype was seen only a few times. The chain uses TRBV30 and TRBJ2-7; the D gene is possibly TRBD2 (5 bases). Trimming pared 0 bases from V and 3 bases from J, leaving 6 bases between. CDR1 is GTSNPN, CDR2 SVGIG, per germline (reference sequence). The CDR3 is 12 amino acids. This CDR3 reads CAWSVEGYEQYF. The CDR3, as DNA: TGTGCCTGGAGTGTAGAGGGCTACGAGCAGTACTTC.

This clonotype is medium-sized. The chain combines TRBV2 with TRBJ2-2, with TRBD1 as a possible D gene (6 bases). CDR3 length: 14 amino acids. The V end was cut by 4 bases, the J end by 0 bases, with 6 bases between. Per germline, CDR1 SNHLY and CDR2 FYNNEI. The CDR3 is CASSGTANTGELFF. In DNA, the CDR3 is TGTGCCAGCAGTGGGACAGCGAACACCGGGGAGCTGTTTTTT.

This clonotype was observed many times. This sequence joins TRBV27 and TRBJ1-2, with TRBD1 identical over 11 bases. The CDR3 spans 14 residues. The V gene end was trimmed by 5 bases and the J gene end by 5 bases; junction bases not matched to a gene: 4. Germline CDR1 and CDR2: MNHEY and SMNVEV (reference sequence). This CDR3 reads CASSLGQGAYGYTF. In nucleotides, the CDR3 is TGTGCCAGCAGTCTAGGACAGGGGGCATATGGCTACACCTTC.

Turning to this clonotype: A read error is likely here: a far larger clone is one base away. The chain joins TRBV2 to TRBJ2-7; 10 bases match TRBD2. CDR1 and CDR2 from the germline V gene are SNHLY and FYNNEI. The CDR3 totals 15 residues. Trimming removed 6 bases from V and 7 bases from J; junction bases left unmatched: 12. The CDR3: CASRVASGSSSEQYF. The CDR3 region has the DNA TGTGCCAGCAGGGTCGCTAGCGGGAGTTCGAGTGAGCAGTACTTC. The variable domain in full, with the rest retrieved from reference TRBV2 and TRBJ2-7, is EPEVTQTPSHQVTQMGQEVILRCVPISNHLYFYWYRQILGQKVEFLVSFYNNEISEKSEIFDDQFSVERPDGSNFTLKIRSTKLEDSAMYFCASRVASGSSSEQYFGPGTRLTVT.

This clonotype was seen many times. The J gene is TRBJ2-2, the V gene TRBV7-8; D uncertain. CDR3 length: 16 residues. Germline loops: CDR1 SGHVS, CDR2 FQNEAQ. V was clipped by 5 bases and J by 5 bases, with 18 bases between them. CDR3 region: CASSITQQVGTGELFF. The CDR3 region has the DNA TGTGCCAGCAGCATCACCCAGCAAGTAGGGACCGGGGAGCTGTTTTTT. Full variable domain (remainder filled in from reference TRBV7-8 and TRBJ2-2): GAGVSQSPRYKVAKRGQDVALRCDPISGHVSLFWYQQALGQGPEFLTYFQNEAQLDKSGLPSDRFFAERPEGSVSTLKIQRTQQEDSAVYLCASSITQQVGTGELFFGEGSRLTVL.

At least ten counts were recorded for this clonotype. The V and J genes are TRBV7-2 and TRBJ2-1; perhaps TRBD2 as D (6 bases). With 5 bases removed from V and 8 bases from J, the gap between germline ends came to 19 bases. Germline CDR1 reads SGHTA; CDR2 reads FQGNSA. The CDR3 spans 15 residues. CDR3 nucleotides: TGTGCCAGCAGCACCCGAACCACTAGCAGATATGAGCAGTTCTTC. This encodes CASSTRTTSRYEQFF.

This clonotype was counted at least ten times. This rearrangement joins TRBV20-1 to TRBJ2-3, with D unclear. Germline V gene sequence: CDR1 DFQATT, CDR2 SNEGSKA (reference sequence). This CDR3 region has 10 residues. V lost 3 bases, J lost 5 bases, and 3 bases lay in between. CDR3 residues: CSASVDTQYF. The CDR3 DNA reads TGCAGTGCTAGTGTAGATACGCAGTATTTT.

Ten or more counts support this clonotype. V gene TRBV2 combines with J gene TRBJ2-7; maybe TRBD1 (6 bases). This CDR3 has 13 residues. In germline, CDR1 is SNHLY, CDR2 FYNNEI. V lost 7 bases and J lost 1, with 11 bases in between. The CDR3 loop is CASMGTQSYEQYF. CDR3 DNA sequence: TGTGCCAGCATGGGGACACAGTCCTACGAGCAGTACTTC.

This clonotype was recorded only once. The chain's CDR3 is CASKGRGGAPDTQYF. DNA for the CDR3: TGTGCCAGCAAAGGGCGGGGGGGAGCCCCAGATACGCAGTATTTT. The chain employs TRBV7-2 and TRBJ2-3, with TRBD2 identical over 9 bases. Germline V CDR1 and CDR2: SGHTA, FQGNSA. CDR3 length: 15 amino acids. V shed 7 bases, J shed 4 bases, and the junction held 9 bases outside the gene matches.

This clonotype has at least ten counts. This chain uses TRBV3-1 with TRBJ2-1; D is ambiguous. V gave up 10 bases and J gave up 11 bases, with 15 bases separating them. Germline CDR1 is LGHDT and CDR2 is YNNKEL (reference sequence). CDR3 length equals 11 residues. CDR3 coding DNA: TGTGCCACCCGTGGGGTCGACCAGCAGTTCTTC. It yields the protein CATRGVDQQFF.

The chain recombines TRBV28 with TRBJ2-7, with no clear D. V gave up 5 bases and J gave up 3 bases, with 14 bases separating them. CDR3 length equals 14 residues. Germline V gene data show CDR1 as MDHEN and CDR2 as SYDVKM. The CDR3 coding sequence is TGTGCCAGCAGTACACCAGGTAGCTTCTACGAGCAGTACTTC. Residues: CASSTPGSFYEQYF.

The rearrangement uses TRBV7-2 and TRBJ2-5, with TRBD2 as a possible D gene (7 bases). The CDR3 has 15 residues. The V end lost 7 bases, the J end lost 1 base, and 16 bases lay between the germline ends. Germline values: CDR1 SGHTA, CDR2 FQGNSA. The CDR3 nucleotides are TGTGCCAGCACCCTAGGGAGGGGGGTCCAAGAGACCCAGTACTTC. This codes for CASTLGRGVQETQYF.

This clonotype was observed many times. The chain employs TRBV12-3 or TRBV12-4 and TRBJ2-1; possibly TRBD2 for D (5 bases). This CDR3 is built from 12 residues. V lost 0 bases, J lost 13 bases, and 10 bases lay in between. This CDR3 reads CASSLARASQFF. The CDR3 nucleotides read TGTGCCAGCAGTTTAGCGAGGGCGTCCCAGTTCTTC.